These 12 T cell receptor beta chains share one sample of origin, sequenced in a study of T cells after yellow fever vaccination. TCRdb redid the calling of the 5' RACE reads with MiXCR, one entry per CDR3 protein. The data contain some 300,000 distinct CDR3 sequences, roughly 9% of them seen just once; the ten biggest clones take up around 3.4%. The specimen comprised CD4+ T cells sorted from PBMCs, sampled 5 days after the yellow fever booster vaccination. These receptors all come from a man aged 18 to 35 who received the YFV17D yellow fever vaccine.

The chain recombines TRBV6-5 with TRBJ2-7, with D hard to call. The length of the CDR3 is 14 residues. V lost 0 bases, J lost 3 bases, and 9 bases lay in between. CDR1 is MNHEY, CDR2 SVGAGI, per germline. Here the CDR3 reads CASSYSFGSYEQYF. The DNA for the CDR3 is TGTGCCAGCAGTTACTCGTTCGGTAGCTACGAGCAGTACTTC.

This clonotype was observed at least ten times. The J gene is TRBJ2-3, the V gene TRBV5-5; D is possibly TRBD2 (7 bases). The germline CDR1 and CDR2 sequences are SGHKS and YYEKEE (reference sequence). The germline V and J ends were trimmed by 0 bases and 6 bases, with 17 bases remaining between them. The CDR3 has 16 residues. CDR3 region: CASSLAEGGHLDTQYF. Here the CDR3 DNA reads TGTGCCAGCAGCTTGGCCGAGGGGGGGCATTTGGATACGCAGTATTTT.

This clonotype was recorded at least ten times. The genes are TRBV7-2 and TRBJ2-1; 8 bases agree with TRBD2. This CDR3 is 16 amino acids long. Germline CDR1 SGHTA, CDR2 FQGNSA. V was pared by 2 bases and J by 7 bases, with 10 bases of the junction left unmatched. CDR3 region: CASSLFGGAGKNEQFF. The CDR3 coding sequence is TGTGCCAGCAGCTTATTCGGGGGGGCCGGGAAGAATGAGCAGTTCTTC. Full variable domain (outside the CDR3, taken from reference TRBV7-2 and TRBJ2-1): GAGVSQSPSNKVTEKGKDVELRCDPISGHTALYWYRQSLGQGLEFLIYFQGNSAPDKSGLPSDRFSAERTGGSVSTLTIQRTQQEDSAVYLCASSLFGGAGKNEQFFGPGTRLTVL.

The chain carries TRBV7-9 and TRBJ1-2; maybe TRBD1 (5 bases). The CDR3 has 12 residues. The V and J ends lost 8 bases and 4 bases respectively, with 11 bases between them. CDR1 and CDR2 from the germline V gene are SEHNR and FQNEAQ (reference sequence). CDR3 nucleotides: TGTGCCAGCGGTAGGGACTTCTATGGCTACACCTTC. Translated, it gives CASGRDFYGYTF.

The chain couples TRBV7-9 to TRBJ1-4; D not certain. The ends were cut back, 0 bases at V and 14 bases at J, with 25 bases in the middle. CDR1 is SEHNR, CDR2 FQNEAQ, per germline (reference sequence). The CDR3 runs to 17 residues. CDR3: CASSLARGFEGKVGLFF. The CDR3, as DNA: TGTGCCAGCAGCTTAGCGCGAGGTTTCGAAGGGAAGGTTGGGCTGTTTTTT.

The chain is built from TRBV18 and TRBJ2-7, with 9 bases lining up with TRBD1. CDR3 length: 14 amino acids. The V segment lost 3 bases and the J segment 3 bases; nucleotides outside the gene matches: 3. Germline CDR1 is KGHSH and CDR2 is LQKENI. In DNA form, the CDR3 reads TGTGCCAGCTCACCCCGGGACAGGGACTACGAGCAGTACTTC. Encoded protein: CASSPRDRDYEQYF.

CDR3: CASVSDRHMTGSRGTEAFF. In nucleotides, the CDR3 is TGTGCCAGCGTTAGCGACCGGCATATGACGGGGTCGCGGGGCACTGAAGCTTTCTTT. The chain combines TRBV6-2 or TRBV6-3 with TRBJ1-1; D is uncertain. The CDR3 is made up of 19 amino acids. Germline lookup yields CDR1 MNHEY and CDR2 SVGEGT. The V end lost 8 bases, the J end lost 4 bases, and 32 bases lay between the germline ends.

V and J are TRBV7-2 and TRBJ2-5, with a possible D match to TRBD2 (6 bases). V was trimmed by 5 bases and J by 4 bases, leaving 11 bases between them. CDR1 and CDR2 (germline): SGHTA, FQGNSA. The length of the CDR3 is 13 residues. The CDR3 nucleotides read TGTGCCAGCAGCCAGGGACTGCCAGAGACCCAGTACTTC. Translated: CASSQGLPETQYF.

This clonotype came up a few times. This chain connects TRBV5-4 to TRBJ2-3; TRBD1 might be the D (6 bases). Trimming took 5 bases from V and 0 from J, leaving 16 bases between them. Germline-derived CDR1 and CDR2 are SGHNT and YYREEE (reference sequence). This CDR3 spans 16 amino acids. In DNA form, the CDR3 reads TGTGCCAGCAGGCGACAGGCATCACCTAGCACAGATACGCAGTATTTT. Protein product: CASRRQASPSTDTQYF.

This clonotype has only a few counts. The V and J genes are TRBV7-8 and TRBJ2-5; D perhaps matches TRBD2 (6 bases). Germline CDR1 reads SGHVS; CDR2 reads FQNEAQ. Trimming stripped 1 base from V and 5 bases from J, with 17 bases between. There are 16 residues in the CDR3. The CDR3 sequence is CASSLDWGVAGETQYF. CDR3 in DNA: TGTGCCAGCAGCTTAGATTGGGGGGTAGCCGGTGAGACCCAGTACTTC.

This chain's CDR3 is CASSQEPGSGYTF. DNA of the CDR3: TGCGCCAGCAGCCAAGAACCTGGATCTGGCTACACCTTC. This sequence joins TRBV4-3 and TRBJ1-2; D not resolved. CDR1 is LGHNA, CDR2 YSLEER, per germline. The CDR3 length is 13 residues. Trimming left V 0 bases short and J 7 bases short, with 9 bases between.

This sequence joins TRBV18 and TRBJ2-7, with D unclear. With 3 bases removed from V and 6 bases from J, the gap between germline ends came to 12 bases. This CDR3 spans 13 amino acids. Per the germline V gene, CDR1 is KGHSH and CDR2 is LQKENI. This CDR3 is CASSPGEGREQYV. The CDR3 DNA sequence: TGTGCCAGCTCACCTGGTGAAGGGCGCGAGCAGTACGTC.